A single sample is the source of the 20 T cell receptor beta chains below, sequenced in a study of T cells expressing NK-cell markers. TCRdb re-called the 5' RACE reads and shows each CDR3 protein once, DNA omitted. Listed are approximately 550,000 distinct CDR3 sequences; approximately 3.6% falls within the top ten. The sequencing sample was made of blood T cells: a sorted CD56 or NKG2C T cell subset, CD4+ or CD8+ T cells, or bulk PBMC T cells (not recorded which). Receptor source: a man younger than 30 in good health.

CDR3 residues: CASSLGREGLGNEQFF. The gene calls are TRBV11-1 and TRBJ2-1; the D call from TCRdb, TRBD2, cannot be confirmed without DNA. CDR1 SGHAT and CDR2 FQDESV come from the germline V gene (reference sequence). The CDR3 contains 16 residues.

The rearrangement uses TRBV12-3 or TRBV12-4 and TRBJ1-4. The CDR3 runs to 11 residues. CDR3 sequence reads: CASSLGEKLFF.

The chain joins TRBV29-1 to TRBJ2-2; TCRdb proposes TRBD2, but this gene call is untestable without DNA. The CDR3 spans 17 residues. CDR1 SQVTM and CDR2 ANQGSEA come from the germline V gene. The CDR3 sequence: CSVPGLAGEGTTGELFF.

The gene calls are TRBV6-6 and TRBJ2-5; the D gene TCRdb calls, TRBD2, cannot be checked with no DNA. Germline CDR1 is MNHNY and CDR2 is SVGAGI (reference sequence). This CDR3 spans 13 amino acids. CDR3 amino acids: CASWASDGETQYF.

J is TRBJ2-1 and V is TRBV7-8; TCRdb outputs TRBD2, but without DNA this stays unchecked. Looked up from germline, CDR1 is SGHVS and CDR2 is FQNEAQ. The length of the CDR3 is 15 residues. This chain's CDR3 is CASSASSVLNSEQFF.

The CDR3 is CASSSQGLAPQYTDTQYF. The chain combines TRBV6-5 with TRBJ2-3; TCRdb's D call of TRBD1 is untestable without DNA. CDR3 length: 18 residues. Germline CDR1 reads MNHEY; CDR2 reads SVGAGI.

The chain employs TRBV5-6 and TRBJ2-1; TCRdb picks TRBD1, but there is no DNA to check that call. The CDR3 is made up of 17 amino acids. Germline-derived CDR1 and CDR2 are SGHDT and YYEEEE. The CDR3 reads CASSLRWRQAPNNEQFF.

This sequence joins TRBV4-2 and TRBJ2-1; TCRdb's D gene call, TRBD2, goes unchecked for lack of DNA. Germline V CDR1 and CDR2: LGHNA, YNFKEQ. The CDR3 sequence is 17 residues long. CDR3 sequence reads: CASSQGTGLAGGNEQFF.

The genes are TRBV5-1 and TRBJ1-4. CDR3 length: 15 amino acids. Germline V gene lookup returns CDR1 SGHRS and CDR2 YFSETQ. This CDR3 reads CASSLEDGLEGKLFF.

The chain uses TRBV20-1 and TRBJ2-3; without DNA, the TCRdb call of TRBD2 cannot be checked. Germline CDR1 and CDR2: DFQATT and SNEGSKA (reference sequence). The CDR3 runs 15 residues. CDR3 residues: CSAREAGGGTYTQYF.

The CDR3: CASSKALETQYF. The chain carries TRBV21-1 and TRBJ2-5. TRBV21-1 is recorded as a pseudogene. There are 12 residues in the CDR3.

J is TRBJ2-1 and V is TRBV29-1. Germline-derived CDR1 and CDR2 are SQVTM and ANQGSEA. The CDR3 runs to 11 residues. The CDR3 region is CSVAPTGEQFF.

The chain employs TRBV30 and TRBJ1-4; TCRdb gives TRBD1 as the D gene, but with no DNA this cannot be confirmed. The length of the CDR3 is 13 residues. In germline, CDR1 is GTSNPN, CDR2 SVGIG (reference sequence). CDR3 loop: CAWSPGGGEKLFF.

The V gene is TRBV4-3, the J gene TRBJ2-3. The CDR3 loop spans 15 amino acids. Germline V gene sequence: CDR1 LGHNA, CDR2 YSLEER. This CDR3 is CASSQEPVGTDTQYF.

The rearrangement joins TRBV28 to TRBJ1-2; TCRdb's D call of TRBD1 is untestable without DNA. Per the germline V gene, CDR1 is MDHEN and CDR2 is SYDVKM. This CDR3 is 17 amino acids long. The chain's CDR3 is CASSSRTGIDWGYGYTF.

The genes are TRBV5-6 and TRBJ2-1; TCRdb gives TRBD2 as the D gene, but with no DNA this cannot be confirmed. There are 13 residues in the CDR3. Germline CDR1 reads SGHDT; CDR2 reads YYEEEE. CDR3 region: CASSFFLSHEQFF.

CDR3 loop: CASSRQFQGRRETQYF. The rearrangement joins TRBV7-2 to TRBJ2-5; TCRdb's D gene call, TRBD1, goes unchecked for lack of DNA. CDR3 length equals 16 residues. Germline values: CDR1 SGHTA, CDR2 FQGNSA. The complete variable domain, with remaining parts taken from reference TRBV7-2 and TRBJ2-5, reads GAGVSQSPSNKVTEKGKDVELRCDPISGHTALYWYRQSLGQGLEFLIYFQGNSAPDKSGLPSDRFSAERTGGSVSTLTIQRTQQEDSAVYLCASSRQFQGRRETQYFGPGTRLLVL.

V is TRBV4-2 and J is TRBJ2-3. CDR1 and CDR2 (germline): LGHNA, YNFKEQ. CDR3 size: 14 residues. The CDR3 sequence: CASSQALRTDTQYF.

The genes are TRBV27 and TRBJ1-5; TCRdb outputs TRBD1, but without DNA this stays unchecked. Per germline, CDR1 MNHEY and CDR2 SMNVEV (reference sequence). This CDR3 has 17 residues. The CDR3 sequence is CASSRLSGTGSGQPQHF.

The genes are TRBV4-2 and TRBJ2-1; TCRdb selects TRBD2, and the lack of DNA leaves this call unchecked. The CDR3 covers 17 residues. Per germline, CDR1 LGHNA and CDR2 YNFKEQ. The chain's CDR3 is CASSQEVRDSAYNEQFF.